This is a list of T cell receptor beta chains from one sample in a study of blood T cell repertoires in COVID-19. TCRdb keeps only in-frame clones here, not all; method: immunoSEQ multiplex PCR. The sample records about 200,000 clones, under 90% being singletons. Source material: peripheral blood. These receptors were obtained from a man between 60 and 75 years old who had recovered from COVID-19. CDR3s include the opening cysteine and the closing phenylalanine or tryptophan.

J gene | V gene | CDR3 protein
TRBJ2-2 | TRBV5-1 | CASSPGLAGFTGELFF
TRBJ2-7 | TRBV24-1 | CATSSSGISAHEQYF
TRBJ1-6 | TRBV25-1 | CASRVSYNSPLHF
TRBJ2-2 | TRBV5-4 | CASSLTWTSGSHTGELFF
TRBJ1-5 | TRBV6-2/TRBV6-3 | CASSTSGTALRAKHF
TRBJ2-1 | TRBV6-2/TRBV6-3 | CASSFGRALGEQFF
TRBJ2-3 | TRBV19 | CASSRILAGTDTQYF
TRBJ2-7 | TRBV12-3/TRBV12-4 | CASSLDIYEQYF
TRBJ2-7 | TRBV2 | CASKTSGGSYEQYF
TRBJ2-2 | TRBV5-1 | CASSLAPGQTGELFF
TRBJ1-2 | TRBV19 | CASSLRLQANYGYTF
TRBJ2-1 | TRBV5-4 | CASSPSGRVYNEQFF
TRBJ1-5 | TRBV18 | CASSPPGGPGNQPQHF
TRBJ2-7 | TRBV11-1 | CASSVRGYEQYF
TRBJ1-1 | TRBV27 | CASSTGQRNTEAFF
TRBJ1-4 | TRBV5-1 | CASSYRATNEKLFF
TRBJ2-3 | TRBV27 | CAIKTKTGKGFSTDTQYF
TRBJ1-1 | TRBV29-1 | CSVRGLNTEAFF
TRBJ2-1 | TRBV19 | CASSPGRGENLYNEQFF
TRBJ2-2 | TRBV7-3 | CASSLTGVDTGELFF
TRBJ2-7 | TRBV14 | CASSQDLPVEQYF
TRBJ2-6 | TRBV30 | CAWSVAGANVLTF
TRBJ2-1 | TRBV30 | CAWTSGNYNEQFF
TRBJ2-7 | TRBV13 | CASRRRGPSYEQYF
TRBJ1-1 | TRBV6-5 | CASSYSRGFMNTEAFF
TRBJ2-3 | TRBV14 | CASSETWRTSGALSTDTQYF
TRBJ1-2 | TRBV6-5 | CASSPGTGEYGYTF
TRBJ2-3 | TRBV5-1 | CASSSGTSADTQYF
TRBJ2-1 | TRBV11-2 | CASSLGPLAGYNEQFF
TRBJ1-6 | TRBV19 | CASTPGRQSSYNSPLHF
TRBJ2-1 | TRBV3-1/TRBV3-2 | CASSVKNQNNEQFF
TRBJ2-2 | TRBV25-1 | CASRPPGGVTGELFF
TRBJ2-5 | TRBV20-1 | CSASLGRETQYF
TRBJ2-1 | TRBV7-2 | CASKTAPPYNEQFF
TRBJ2-5 | TRBV21-1 | CASSSGTSGGVQETQYF
TRBJ2-1 | TRBV10-3 | CAISEGLAGPNEQFF
TRBJ2-1 | TRBV7-9 | CASSRQLTSYNEQFF
TRBJ2-1 | TRBV6-2/TRBV6-3 | CASSNPSESNEQFF
TRBJ2-5 | TRBV7-2 | CASRGQGAGETQYF
TRBJ1-2 | TRBV4-1 | CASTPRGPGGYGYTF
TRBJ2-3 | TRBV18 | CASSPGTGGNTDTQYF
TRBJ2-1 | TRBV27 | CASSSSTRSYNEQFF